These T cell receptor beta chains were read from a single sample in a study of Ad26.COV2.S vaccination and SARS-CoV-2 variants. Generated by immunoSEQ multiplex PCR, the TCRdb table keeps only in-frame clones and is missing some. The data contain 300,000 to 400,000 clones, 86% of them singletons. The sample here was peripheral blood, taken in a trial of Ad26.COV2.S vaccine versus placebo. The receptors derive from a person aged 18 to 65 who received the Ad26.COV2.S COVID-19 vaccine or a placebo. Both conserved end residues are part of each CDR3. A D gene is named only where the DNA matches it firmly. Some rows have no size entry. The others give once, few or many, or a class for an expanded clone.

clone size	D gene	V gene	J gene	CDR3 DNA	CDR3 protein
.	.	TRBV25-1	TRBJ2-7	TGTGCCAGCAGTGACAGCAGGGGCCCATCTACCTACGAGCAGTACTTC	CASSDSRGPSTYEQYF
.	.	TRBV28	TRBJ1-4	TGTGCCAGCAGTTTAAGTACCAGTGAAAAACTGTTTTTT	CASSLSTSEKLFF
.	TRBD1	TRBV6-5	TRBJ1-4	TGTGCCAGCAGTTACCTGCAGGGGGCAGGTAATGAAAAACTGTTTTTT	CASSYLQGAGNEKLFF
few	.	TRBV7-3	TRBJ1-6	TGTGCCAGCAGCCCAGGTGGCAGTAATTCACCCCTCCACTTT	CASSPGGSNSPLHF
.	TRBD2	TRBV4-3	TRBJ2-2	TGCGCCAGCAGCCAAGAGCCTAGCGGGGCCAGCTGGGGGAACACCGGGGAGCTGTTTTTT	CASSQEPSGASWGNTGELFF
.	.	TRBV11-2	TRBJ2-2	TGTGCCAGCAGCAAAGAGAACACCGGGGAGCTGTTTTTT	CASSKENTGELFF
.	.	TRBV6-2/TRBV6-3	TRBJ2-3	TGTGCCAGCAGTTACCCGGGCCGGGTGGATACGCAGTATTTT	CASSYPGRVDTQYF
.	.	TRBV18	TRBJ1-2	TGTGCCAGCTCACCACCCCCAGGGGCAAGTGGCTACACCTTC	CASSPPPGASGYTF
.	.	TRBV25-1	TRBJ2-7	TGTGCCAGCAGTGAATTCTACGAGCAGTACTTC	CASSEFYEQYF
.	TRBD1	TRBV13	TRBJ2-5	TGTGCCAGCAGCGGGGGACAGGGAGTTACGGAGACCCAGTACTTC	CASSGGQGVTETQYF
.	.	TRBV6-5	TRBJ1-1	TGTGCCAGCACTACCGGGCCCCGAGGGAGGGCTTTCTTT	CASTTGPRGRAFF
.	TRBD1	TRBV6-2/TRBV6-3	TRBJ1-5	TGTGCCAGCAGCCACAGGGGTTATAGCAATCAGCCCCAGCATTTT	CASSHRGYSNQPQHF
.	TRBD1	TRBV2	TRBJ1-2	TGTGCCAGCAGTGGGACAGGGGACTATGGCTACACCTTC	CASSGTGDYGYTF
.	TRBD1	TRBV2	TRBJ1-5	TGTGCCAGCAGGACGGGGACAGTTAATCAGCCCCAGCATTTT	CASRTGTVNQPQHF
.	.	TRBV28	TRBJ1-5	TGTGCCAGCAGTTTACCCAGGGTTGGCAATCAGCCCCAGCATTTT	CASSLPRVGNQPQHF
.	TRBD1	TRBV29-1	TRBJ1-1	TGCAGCGCAAACCTCGGGACAGGGGGCACTGAAGCTTTCTTT	CSANLGTGGTEAFF
once	.	TRBV7-3	TRBJ2-2	TGTGCCAGCAGCTCCGTCCCGAACACCGGGGAGCTGTTTTTT	CASSSVPNTGELFF
.	.	TRBV28	TRBJ1-2	TGTGCCAGCAGTCCCCGCAGGGGACCTCTCTATGGCTACACCTTC	CASSPRRGPLYGYTF
.	.	TRBV12-3/TRBV12-4	TRBJ1-2	TGTGCCAGCAGTCCCAGGGTTGTCGGGGGCTACACCTTC	CASSPRVVGGYTF
.	.	TRBV4-2	TRBJ2-3	TGTGCCAGCAGCCAGGCAGGGACTAGCACAGATACGCAGTATTTT	CASSQAGTSTDTQYF
many	.	TRBV5-1	TRBJ1-4	TGCGCCAGCAGCTATGCGGGCGCGGTAACTAATGAAAAACTGTTTTTT	CASSYAGAVTNEKLFF
once	.	TRBV11-1	TRBJ2-5	TGTGCCAGCAGCCGGGGGCGCGGCGAGACCCAGTACTTC	CASSRGRGETQYF
.	.	TRBV7-2	TRBJ2-3	TGTGCCAGCAGCCCCCGAAGGCGGGCAGATACGCAGTATTTT	CASSPRRRADTQYF
.	.	TRBV2	TRBJ2-3	TGTGCCAGCAGTGAAACCGTCTTGCCTAGCAGCACAGATACGCAGTATTTT	CASSETVLPSSTDTQYF
.	TRBD1	TRBV27	TRBJ2-3	TGTGCCAGCAGTCCCGACAGGGTGGATACGCAGTATTTT	CASSPDRVDTQYF
few	.	TRBV3-1/TRBV3-2	TRBJ2-7	TGTGCCAGCAGCCCTACCCGGACAGTAACCTACGAGCAGTACTTC	CASSPTRTVTYEQYF
.	TRBD1	TRBV2	TRBJ1-5	TGTGCCAGCAGTGAAGGTAGACAGGGGGGTTTTCAGCCCCAGCATTTT	CASSEGRQGGFQPQHF
.	TRBD2	TRBV9	TRBJ2-5	TGTGCCAGCAGCGTAGGGGTTAGCGGGGGCGCCGGGCCCCAGTACTTC	CASSVGVSGGAGPQYF
.	.	TRBV7-9	TRBJ1-2	TGTGCCAGCAGCTCAGGACAACCTTCTAACTATGGCTACACCTTC	CASSSGQPSNYGYTF
.	TRBD1	TRBV19	TRBJ1-5	TGTGCCAGTAGTATGTTGTCAGGGGGCCAGCCCCAGCATTTT	CASSMLSGGQPQHF
.	TRBD1	TRBV19	TRBJ2-1	TGTGCCAGTAATGACCCCGGGACAGGGAACAATGAGCAGTTCTTC	CASNDPGTGNNEQFF
.	.	TRBV24-1	TRBJ2-2	TGTGCCACCAGTATCGCGAACACCGGGGAGCTGTTTTTT	CATSIANTGELFF
once	TRBD1	TRBV6-2/TRBV6-3	TRBJ2-7	TGTGCCAGCAGCCGCCTGGACAGGGGAGGCGAGCAGTACTTC	CASSRLDRGGEQYF
.	TRBD1	TRBV4-3	TRBJ2-1	TGCGCCAGCAGCCATCGGACAGGGTCCTACAATGAGCAGTTCTTC	CASSHRTGSYNEQFF
.	.	TRBV29-1	TRBJ2-7	TGCAGCGTTGAATTTTCTCGGGACAATTCCTACGAGCAGTACTTC	CSVEFSRDNSYEQYF
.	TRBD2	TRBV2	TRBJ2-3	TGTGCCAGCAGTACCGAAATAGCGGGAGGTGCTTTCGATACGCAGTATTTT	CASSTEIAGGAFDTQYF
.	.	TRBV18	TRBJ2-1	TGTGCCAGCTCACCCCCGCAGGGGCCCTACAATGAGCAGTTCTTC	CASSPPQGPYNEQFF
.	.	TRBV6-5	TRBJ1-4	TGTGCCAGCAGGTCCGTTAATGAAAAACTGTTTTTT	CASRSVNEKLFF
once	TRBD1	TRBV27	TRBJ2-2	TGTGCCAGCAGCGCGCAGGGGGCCGGGGAGCTGTTTTTT	CASSAQGAGELFF
.	TRBD2	TRBV10-3	TRBJ2-7	TGTGCCATCAGTGGGATCGGAAGACTAGCGGGAGACGGCGAGCAGTACTTC	CAISGIGRLAGDGEQYF